These 27 T cell receptor beta chains were all obtained from the same sample, sequenced in a study of long-term antiretroviral therapy in people with HIV. With survey level as its setting, the immunoSEQ assay was v3.0. Libraries were prepared by immunoSEQ multiplex PCR; TCRdb keeps only in-frame clonotypes and omits some of them. The sample yields approximately 30,000 clones, over 80% seen once. The sequences come from unsorted PBMCs, collected 0.8 years before starting antiretroviral therapy. The receptors stem from a man younger than 30 with HIV.

As to this clone: The junction and the germline gene differ at one end; a read error may be behind it. This chain uses TRBV29-1 with TRBJ2-1; 8 nucleotides match TRBD1. From germline, CDR1 is SQVTM and CDR2 ANQGSEA. The CDR3 loop spans 10 amino acids. CDR3 DNA: TGCAGCGTTGACGGGCAGGGGGCTGTCTTC. It specifies CSVDGQGAVF.

This rearrangement joins TRBV27 to TRBJ2-7, with D possibly being TRBD1 or TRBD2 (7 bases each). The CDR3 is 15 residues long. V lost 5 bases and J 3 bases, leaving 17 bases between the germline ends. Germline-derived CDR1 and CDR2 are MNHEY and SMNVEV (reference sequence). CDR3 sequence (DNA): TGTGCCAGCAGTCCGGCGCCAGGGGGGGTCTACGAGCAGTACTTC. Protein sequence: CASSPAPGGVYEQYF.

This clone was recorded once. The J gene is TRBJ2-3, the V gene TRBV28, with D uncertain. The CDR3 sequence is 16 residues long. V was trimmed by 1 base and J by 6 bases, leaving 17 bases between them. The germline V gene has CDR1 MDHEN and CDR2 SYDVKM. CDR3 sequence reads: CASSLSKIESHDTQYF. CDR3 coding DNA: TGTGCCAGCAGTTTATCGAAAATTGAATCCCACGATACGCAGTATTTT. Full variable domain (missing parts from reference TRBV28 and TRBJ2-3): DVKVTQSSRYLVKRTGEKVFLECVQDMDHENMFWYRQDPGLGLRLIYFSYDVKMKEKGDIPEGYSVSREKKERFSLILESASTNQTSMYLCASSLSKIESHDTQYFGPGTRLTVL.

This clone came up once. The J gene is TRBJ1-1, the V gene TRBV4-3, with a weak D call TRBD1 (5 bases). The V and J ends lost 0 bases and 6 bases respectively, with 11 bases between them. This CDR3 contains 14 residues. Germline values: CDR1 LGHNA, CDR2 YSLEER. The chain's CDR3 is CASSQDLGGAEAFF. DNA of the CDR3: TGCGCCAGCAGCCAAGACTTGGGGGGGGCTGAAGCTTTCTTT.

The V call is TRBV7-3, the J call TRBJ1-6; D perhaps matches TRBD1 (6 bases). Trimming stripped 5 bases from V and 7 bases from J, with 12 bases between. Germline V gene lookup returns CDR1 SGHTA and CDR2 FQGTGA. The CDR3 extends over 14 amino acids. The CDR3 DNA sequence: TGTGCCAGCAGCGTGGGACAACCCAATTCACCCCTCCACTTT. This translates into CASSVGQPNSPLHF.

This chain connects TRBV28 to TRBJ2-3; D possibly uses TRBD1 or TRBD2 (7 bases each). Germline V gene data show CDR1 as MDHEN and CDR2 as SYDVKM. This CDR3 is built from 16 residues. The V and J ends lost 5 bases and 3 bases respectively, with 18 bases between them. CDR3 in DNA: TGTGCCAGCAGTCCTCGACAGGGAGGGAGGACAGATACGCAGTATTTT. Amino acid sequence: CASSPRQGGRTDTQYF.

By share, this clone ranks as medium-sized. Within the sample, other DNA sequences also encode this same CDR3. The chain carries TRBV7-6 and TRBJ1-4; maybe TRBD1 (5 bases). In germline, CDR1 is SGHVS, CDR2 FNYEAQ. This CDR3 has 15 amino acids. V was cut by 5 bases and J by 0 bases, with 10 bases left in between. CDR3 loop: CASSPTGSTNEKLFF. The CDR3 DNA follows: TGTGCCAGCAGCCCAACAGGATCAACTAATGAAAAACTGTTTTTT.

CDR3: CASSFGEETQYF. Here the CDR3 DNA reads TGTGCCAGCAGCTTCGGAGAAGAGACCCAGTACTTC. This chain joins TRBV5-6 and TRBJ2-5; D is unresolved. The CDR3 sequence is 12 residues long. Germline CDR1 and CDR2: SGHDT and YYEEEE. Trimming left V 2 bases short and J 3 bases short, with 5 bases between.

The gene calls are TRBV6-1 and TRBJ1-5, with a weak D call TRBD1 (5 bases). The CDR3 is 14 amino acids. V was pared by 3 bases and J by 7 bases, with 13 bases between. Germline V CDR1 and CDR2: MNHNS, SASEGT. CDR3 DNA: TGTGCCAGCAGTGACTCTGCTAGGGGCCAGCCCCAGCATTTT. Protein: CASSDSARGQPQHF.

Concerning this clone itself: The junction does not match germline at one end; this may be a read error. This rearrangement joins TRBV7-7 to TRBJ1-4, with TRBD1 matching over 9 bases. Germline V gene lookup returns CDR1 SSHAT and CDR2 FNYEAQ (reference sequence). CDR3 length: 16 residues. CDR3 sequence (DNA): TGTGCTAGCAGCTTGGGACAGGGATCCGGTAATGAAAAACTGTTTTTT. The encoded protein is CASSLGQGSGNEKLFF.

The chain links TRBV7-3 to TRBJ2-2, with 11 bases lining up with TRBD1. The V gene's germline CDR1 is SGHTA and CDR2 FQGTGA. After removal of 1 base from V and 4 bases from J, the junction contained 5 bases not matched to a gene. The CDR3 consists of 17 residues. The CDR3 spells CASSLNGQGAGTGELFF. The CDR3, as DNA: TGTGCCAGCAGCTTAAACGGACAGGGGGCGGGCACCGGGGAGCTGTTTTTT.

The chain joins TRBV27 to TRBJ2-1, with a weak D call TRBD2 (6 bases). This CDR3 has 16 amino acids. V lost 5 bases and J 5 bases, leaving 19 bases between the germline ends. The germline CDR1 and CDR2 sequences are MNHEY and SMNVEV (reference sequence). CDR3 protein: CASSGYGTPGNNEQFF. The CDR3 DNA reads as TGTGCCAGCAGTGGCTACGGGACTCCCGGCAACAATGAGCAGTTCTTC.

This chain links TRBV11-1 with TRBJ2-2; D is undetermined. Germline V gene sequence: CDR1 SGHAT, CDR2 FQDESV (reference sequence). V gave up 3 bases and J gave up 7 bases, with 12 bases separating them. CDR3 length: 14 amino acids. The CDR3, as DNA: TGTGCCAGCAGCTTGCCCCTAGTTAGCGGGGAGCTGTTTTTT. This translates into CASSLPLVSGELFF.

The genes are TRBV18 and TRBJ2-7, with D perhaps TRBD2 (5 bases). V was pared by 4 bases and J by 3 bases, with 13 bases between. Germline V gene sequence: CDR1 KGHSH, CDR2 LQKENI. CDR3 length: 14 residues. The CDR3 nucleotides read TGTGCCAGCTCACAACCTCCGGAGGACTACGAGCAGTACTTC. It yields the protein CASSQPPEDYEQYF.

The J gene is TRBJ2-2, the V gene TRBV5-4; perhaps TRBD1 as D (5 bases). Trimming removed 3 bases at V and 0 bases at J, with 9 bases between. This CDR3 region has 15 residues. Germline CDR1 SGHNT, CDR2 YYREEE (reference sequence). CDR3 residues: CASSSQTANTGELFF. Written as DNA, the CDR3 is TGTGCCAGCAGCTCCCAGACAGCGAACACCGGGGAGCTGTTTTTT.

This chain links TRBV7-2 with TRBJ1-3; unclear D gene. The CDR3 totals 16 residues. Per the germline V gene, CDR1 is SGHTA and CDR2 is FQGNSA. The V gene lost 5 bases and the J gene lost 2 bases, with 16 bases spanning the gap. The CDR3 is CASSTEGRITGNTIYF. The CDR3 DNA sequence: TGTGCCAGCAGCACCGAGGGCAGAATAACTGGAAACACCATATATTTT.

The V gene is TRBV7-2, the J gene TRBJ1-1; no firm D call. The CDR3 is 14 amino acids. V lost 0 bases, J lost 5 bases, and 10 bases lay in between. Germline lookup yields CDR1 SGHTA and CDR2 FQGNSA. The CDR3 bases are TGTGCCAGCAGCTTAGCGCTGGGGAGGACTGAAGCTTTCTTT. This gives the protein CASSLALGRTEAFF.

The V call is TRBV11-2, the J call TRBJ2-1; TRBD2 agrees at 8 bases. This CDR3 is built from 16 residues. The V gene's germline CDR1 is SGHAT and CDR2 FQNNGV. The trim removed 3 bases at V and 0 bases at J, leaving 4 bases unmatched. The CDR3 DNA follows: TGTGCCAGCAGCTTTCTAAGCGGGAGCTCCTACAATGAGCAGTTCTTC. This codes for CASSFLSGSSYNEQFF. Supplemented by reference TRBV11-2 and TRBJ2-1, the full variable domain reads EAGVAQSPRYKIIEKRQSVAFWCNPISGHATLYWYQQILGQGPKLLIQFQNNGVVDDSQLPKDRFSAERLKGVDSTLKIQPAKLEDSAVYLCASSFLSGSSYNEQFFGPGTRLTVL.

The rearrangement links TRBV27 to TRBJ1-2; D is perhaps TRBD1 (5 bases). Germline V gene sequence: CDR1 MNHEY, CDR2 SMNVEV (reference sequence). Trimming removed 5 bases from V and 0 bases from J, with 10 bases in between. The CDR3 extends over 14 amino acids. CDR3 nucleotides: TGTGCCAGCAGTGCGACAGCGGCTAACTATGGCTACACCTTC. This sequence encodes CASSATAANYGYTF.

This chain connects TRBV6-5 to TRBJ2-7; 9 bases match TRBD1. V was pared by 5 bases and J by 6 bases, with 11 bases of the junction left unmatched. Per the germline V gene, CDR1 is MNHEY and CDR2 is SVGAGI. The CDR3 runs 15 residues. The CDR3 protein is CASSGDPGQGSEQYF. CDR3 nucleotides: TGTGCCAGCAGTGGGGACCCGGGACAGGGTTCCGAGCAGTACTTC.

The V call is TRBV27, the J call TRBJ1-2; the match to TRBD1 covers 10 bases. Germline-derived CDR1 and CDR2 are MNHEY and SMNVEV (reference sequence). V shed 3 bases, J shed 7 bases, and the junction held 5 bases outside the gene matches. The CDR3 spans 14 residues. CDR3 region: CASSLGGTGVGYTF. The CDR3 DNA reads as TGTGCCAGCAGTTTGGGGGGGACAGGGGTTGGCTACACCTTC.

A note on this clone: Other DNA sequences within the sample encode an identical CDR3. This chain joins TRBV6-5 and TRBJ2-7; TRBD2 is a possible D gene (6 bases). The germline V and J ends were trimmed by 0 bases and 0 bases, with 6 bases remaining between them. The CDR3 has 14 residues. Per the germline V gene, CDR1 is MNHEY and CDR2 is SVGAGI. CDR3 nucleotides: TGTGCCAGCAGTTACTCCGGGAGCTCCTACGAGCAGTACTTC. This sequence encodes CASSYSGSSYEQYF.

This clone was detected once. The chain links TRBV27 to TRBJ1-2; TRBD1 aligns across 8 bases. The trim removed 3 bases at V and 8 bases at J, leaving 8 bases unmatched. The CDR3 is made up of 14 amino acids. CDR1 and CDR2 (germline): MNHEY, SMNVEV (reference sequence). CDR3 loop: CASSFSRTGKGYTF. CDR3 coding DNA: TGTGCCAGCAGTTTTTCAAGGACAGGGAAGGGCTACACCTTC.

The chain joins TRBV6-4 to TRBJ1-2, with 10 positions matching TRBD1. CDR1 and CDR2 from the germline V gene are MRHNA and SNTAGT. V gave up 3 bases and J gave up 4 bases; unmatched junction bases: 2. CDR3 size: 14 residues. The CDR3 DNA sequence: TGTGCCAGCAGTGAGGGGGACAGGGGCTATGGCTACACCTTC. Protein sequence: CASSEGDRGYGYTF.

The chain employs TRBV10-3 and TRBJ1-5; D remains unclear. Germline V gene sequence: CDR1 ENHRY, CDR2 SYGVKD. Trimming removed 0 bases from V and 2 bases from J, with 8 bases in between. The CDR3 spans 15 residues. The CDR3: CAISESSSGNQPQHF. The CDR3 DNA reads TGTGCCATCAGTGAGTCATCCTCGGGCAATCAGCCCCAGCATTTT.

V usage is TRBV15 and J usage is TRBJ1-5; the D is unclear. The germline V gene has CDR1 LNHNV and CDR2 YYDKDF (reference sequence). V was shortened by 0 bases and J by 4 bases, with 1 base between the two germline ends. This CDR3 is built from 12 residues. CDR3 nucleotide sequence: TGTGCCACCAGCAGAGATAATCAGCCCCAGCATTTT. It is translated as CATSRDNQPQHF.

This clone was seen just once. The V call is TRBV5-6, the J call TRBJ2-1, with TRBD2 matching 11 bases. The germline gives CDR1 SGHDT, CDR2 YYEEEE. Trimming took 3 bases from V and 3 from J; bases not matched to a gene: 14. The CDR3 runs 19 residues. CDR3 protein: CASSSNFLAGGHFYNEQFF. CDR3 sequence (DNA): TGTGCCAGCAGCTCAAATTTCCTAGCGGGGGGCCATTTCTACAATGAGCAGTTCTTC.